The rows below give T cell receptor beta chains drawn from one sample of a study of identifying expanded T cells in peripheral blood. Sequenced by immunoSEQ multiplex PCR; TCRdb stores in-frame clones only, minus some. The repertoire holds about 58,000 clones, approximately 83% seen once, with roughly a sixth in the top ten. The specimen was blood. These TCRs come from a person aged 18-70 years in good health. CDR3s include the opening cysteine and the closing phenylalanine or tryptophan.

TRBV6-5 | CASSRTSASYEQYF
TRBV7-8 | CASSKTGRTNYGYTF
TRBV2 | CASSQASSTYGYTF
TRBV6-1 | CATNARGFSQPQHF
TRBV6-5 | CASSEDGTGIGYTF
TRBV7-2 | CASSKPGLVKNIQYF
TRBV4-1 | CASSQGSDRITYEQYF
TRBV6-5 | CASSPTGNYGYTF
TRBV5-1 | CASSGRTGGSEAFF
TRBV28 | CASSLRGAYNQPQHF
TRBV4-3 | CASSQDAGTGLNTEAFF
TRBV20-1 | CSASVASEQFF
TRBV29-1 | CSVAFSGRPSSYEQYF
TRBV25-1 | CATEAGEGWAYNEQFF
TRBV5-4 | CASSARVGFQETQYF
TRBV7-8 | CASSLPGTGATEAFF
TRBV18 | CASSPQLGRETQYF
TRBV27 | CASSRPGAGDTEAFF
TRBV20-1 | CSARDDGYTF
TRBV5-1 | CASSLDGQGNSPLHF
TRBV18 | CASSPGTGTGYTF
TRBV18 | CASSPVSSGANVLTF